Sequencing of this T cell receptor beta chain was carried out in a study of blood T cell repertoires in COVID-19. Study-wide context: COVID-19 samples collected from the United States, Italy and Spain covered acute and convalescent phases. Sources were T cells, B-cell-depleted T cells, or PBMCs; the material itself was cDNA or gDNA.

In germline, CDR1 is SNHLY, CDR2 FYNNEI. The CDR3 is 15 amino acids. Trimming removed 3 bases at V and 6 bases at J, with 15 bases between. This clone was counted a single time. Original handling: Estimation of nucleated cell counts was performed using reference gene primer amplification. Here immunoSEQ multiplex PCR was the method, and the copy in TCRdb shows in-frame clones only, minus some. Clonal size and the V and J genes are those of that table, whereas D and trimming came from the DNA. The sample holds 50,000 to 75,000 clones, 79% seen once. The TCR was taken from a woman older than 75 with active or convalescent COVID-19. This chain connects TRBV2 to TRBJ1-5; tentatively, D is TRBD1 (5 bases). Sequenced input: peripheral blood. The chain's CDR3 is CASSDRVGGSQPQHF. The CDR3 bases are TGTGCCAGCAGTGACAGGGTCGGGGGAAGTCAGCCCCAGCATTTT. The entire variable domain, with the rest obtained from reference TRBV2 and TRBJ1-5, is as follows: EPEVTQTPSHQVTQMGQEVILRCVPISNHLYFYWYRQILGQKVEFLVSFYNNEISEKSEIFDDQFSVERPDGSNFTLKIRSTKLEDSAMYFCASSDRVGGSQPQHFGDGTRLSIL.